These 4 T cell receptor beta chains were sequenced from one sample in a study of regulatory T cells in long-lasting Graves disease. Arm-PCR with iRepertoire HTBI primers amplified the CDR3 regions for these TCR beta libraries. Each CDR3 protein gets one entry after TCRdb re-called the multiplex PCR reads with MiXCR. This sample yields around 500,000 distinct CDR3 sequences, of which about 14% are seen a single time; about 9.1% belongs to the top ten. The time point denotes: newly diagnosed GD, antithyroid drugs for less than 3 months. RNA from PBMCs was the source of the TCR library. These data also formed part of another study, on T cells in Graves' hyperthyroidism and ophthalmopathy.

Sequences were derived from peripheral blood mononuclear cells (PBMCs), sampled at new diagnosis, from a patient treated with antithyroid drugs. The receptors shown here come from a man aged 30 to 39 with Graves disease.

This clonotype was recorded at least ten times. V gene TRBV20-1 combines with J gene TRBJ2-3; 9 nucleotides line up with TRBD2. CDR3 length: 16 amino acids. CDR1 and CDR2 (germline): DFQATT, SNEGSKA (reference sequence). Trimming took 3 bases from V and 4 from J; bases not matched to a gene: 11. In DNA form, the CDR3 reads TGCAGTGCTAGCCCTACGACTAGCGGAACATCAGATACGCAGTATTTT. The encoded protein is CSASPTTSGTSDTQYF.

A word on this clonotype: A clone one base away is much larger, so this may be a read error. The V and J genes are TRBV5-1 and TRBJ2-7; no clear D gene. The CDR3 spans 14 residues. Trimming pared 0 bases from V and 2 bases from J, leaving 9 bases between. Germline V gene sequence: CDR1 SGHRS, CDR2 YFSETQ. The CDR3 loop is CASSLGDAPYEQYF. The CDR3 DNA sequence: TGCGCCAGCAGCTTGGGTGACGCACCCTACGAGCAGTACTTC.

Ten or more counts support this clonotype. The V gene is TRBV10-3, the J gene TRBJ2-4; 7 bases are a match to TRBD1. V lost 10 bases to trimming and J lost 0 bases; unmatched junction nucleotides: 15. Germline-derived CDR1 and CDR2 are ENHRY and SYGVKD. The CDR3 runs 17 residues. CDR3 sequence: CATAGTEVPIAKNIQYF. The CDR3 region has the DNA TGTGCCACCGCAGGGACAGAGGTACCGATAGCCAAAAACATTCAGTACTTC.

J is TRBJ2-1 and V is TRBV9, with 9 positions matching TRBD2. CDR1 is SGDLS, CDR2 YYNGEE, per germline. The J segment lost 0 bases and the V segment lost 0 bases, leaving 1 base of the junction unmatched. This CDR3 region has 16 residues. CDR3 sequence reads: CASSVGGRASYNEQFF. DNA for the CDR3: TGTGCCAGCAGCGTAGGCGGGAGGGCCTCCTACAATGAGCAGTTCTTC.